This TCR beta chain was obtained from a study of T-cell memory formation after mild COVID-19. The ends were cut back, 3 bases at V and 2 bases at J, with 8 bases in the middle. CDR3 length equals 14 residues. CDR1 is SGHRS, CDR2 YFSETQ, per germline. TCRdb recomputed calls from the 5' RACE reads with MiXCR, one row per CDR3 protein. Here the sample spans around 400,000 distinct CDR3 sequences, 20% to 25% being singletons. The study's findings and limits: Contracting clones from day 15 to 85 had balanced CD4/CD8; later expanders favoured CD4+. Largely, contracting CD4+ clones fell within CM and EM, and contracting CD8+ clones within EMRA.

This clonotype was counted only a few times. Its antigen is not known. This sequence was found in an adult woman who had mild COVID-19 (a few samples of this study predate the infection). Cell type and time point are not known. This sequence joins TRBV5-1 and TRBJ2-2; D is undetermined. Input material: PBMCs or a T cell subset sorted from them (not recorded which). The CDR3 here is CASSWGFNTGELFF. Written as DNA, the CDR3 is TGCGCCAGCAGCTGGGGATTTAACACCGGGGAGCTGTTTTTT.